The rows below give T cell receptor beta chains drawn from one sample of a study of cytomegalovirus exposure and HLA in healthy donors. The table came from immunoSEQ multiplex PCR; TCRdb's copy has only in-frame clones and leaves some out. The data hold some 77,000 clones, with about 80% observed a single time. Sequenced material: PBMCs. Receptors originate from a man younger than 45 in good health and CMV-seronegative. CDR3s include the opening cysteine and the closing phenylalanine or tryptophan. A D gene is named only where the DNA matches it firmly. Some rows mark clone size as missing; the rest say once, few, many or name a class of expanded clone.

many	NA	TRBV10-3	TRBJ1-5	TGTGCCACCAGAGATGACAGGCGCAATCAGCCCCAGCATTTT	CATRDDRRNQPQHF
NA	TRBD1	TRBV10-3	TRBJ2-1	TGTGCCATCAGCGCACAGGGGGATGAGCAGTTCTTC	CAISAQGDEQFF
NA	NA	TRBV4-3	TRBJ1-4	TGCGCCAGCAGCCAAGAATCTGGGTTCGGGGAAAAACTGTTTTTT	CASSQESGFGEKLFF
once	TRBD2	TRBV9	TRBJ2-4	TGTGCCAGCAGCGCGACTAGCGGGAGTGGAAACATTCAGTACTTC	CASSATSGSGNIQYF
NA	TRBD1	TRBV28	TRBJ2-6	TGTGCCAGCAGTCCGGGACAGAGCTCTGGGGCCAACGTCCTGACTTTC	CASSPGQSSGANVLTF
NA	NA	TRBV5-1	TRBJ2-1	TGCGCCAGCAGCATGCGCAATGAGCAGTTCTTC	CASSMRNEQFF
NA	NA	TRBV7-9	TRBJ2-2	TGTGCCAGCAGCTTAGGTTCCCGCGCGAACACCGGGGAGCTGTTTTTT	CASSLGSRANTGELFF
once	TRBD2	TRBV5-1	TRBJ2-7	TGCGCCAGCAGCTCTGGGGGGAGCGGGAGAAACTACGAGCAGTACTTC	CASSSGGSGRNYEQYF
NA	NA	TRBV19	TRBJ2-1	TGTGCCACCCGAAGAGACAATGAGCAGTTCTTC	CATRRDNEQFF
NA	NA	TRBV7-2	TRBJ1-2	TGTGCCAGCAGCCTGGGGCAGAGAAATGGCTACACCTTC	CASSLGQRNGYTF
NA	TRBD1	TRBV7-9	TRBJ1-6	TGTGCCAGCAGCCTGGGACAGGGAGAATATAATTCACCCCTCCACTTT	CASSLGQGEYNSPLHF
once	TRBD1	TRBV10-3	TRBJ1-5	TGTGCCATCAGTGAGGGGGACAGGGGAAGGAAGCAGCCCCAGCATTTT	CAISEGDRGRKQPQHF
NA	TRBD2	TRBV18	TRBJ2-7	TGTGCCAGCTCACCCCAGGGAGGGTACGAGCAGTACTTC	CASSPQGGYEQYF
NA	TRBD1	TRBV15	TRBJ2-3	TGTGCCCCTCAGCAGGGGGAAACAGATACGCAGTATTTT	CAPQQGETDTQYF
NA	NA	TRBV7-2	TRBJ2-5	TGTGCCAGCAGCCCCTATACGGGGACCCAGTACTTC	CASSPYTGTQYF